There are many counts of the clone carrying this TCR beta chain. The antigen is unknown. TCRdb redid the calling of the 5' RACE reads with MiXCR, one entry per CDR3 protein. The sample has about 40,000 distinct CDR3 sequences, approximately 15% seen once; the top ten hold approximately 3.5%. The record originates from a study of neurological immune-mediated disorders. After removal of 0 bases from V and 1 base from J, the junction contained 3 bases not matched to a gene. There are 16 residues in the CDR3. Germline-derived CDR1 and CDR2 are SGHRS and YFSETQ. Study conclusions and caveats: None of the CDR3 amino acid sequences of expanded clones were shared across subjects, and this suggested private repertoires in all groups.

For the sorted libraries, roughly 1.1 million CD4+ or CD8+ T cells were used. The specimen was CD4+ T cells from blood. This receptor was identified in an older woman with HTLV-1-associated myelopathy (HAM/TSP). The V call is TRBV5-1, the J call TRBJ2-3, with 9 bases matching TRBD2. CDR3 loop: CASSLEGGGGTDTQYF. Here the CDR3 DNA reads TGCGCCAGCAGCTTGGAAGGCGGGGGGGGCACAGATACGCAGTATTTT.